This note documents a single TCR beta chain sequence. These data come from a study of shared T cell receptors in the human thymus. Generated by immunoSEQ multiplex PCR, the TCRdb table keeps only in-frame clones and is missing some. The profile shows 630,000 or so clones, about 87% of them singletons. This sample was also put to use in a study of human thymus T cells. That study adds: Donors were healthy Finnish babies undergoing corrective operations for congenital heart defects. Thymus pieces cut out during corrective heart surgery were the tissue that was used. An apparent bias in V and J gene usage was seen in thymic and blood repertoires. Related research described strongly overlapping thymic repertoires in unrelated people.

This receptor was obtained from a boy younger than two with a congenital heart defect. Sequenced sample: thymocytes.

As DNA, the CDR3 is TGCGCCAGCAGGAAACCCAACCGGGAAAAGCTAGCCAAAAACATTCAGTACTTC. Protein sequence: CASRKPNREKLAKNIQYF. The chain employs TRBV10-2 and TRBJ2-4; weak D call: TRBD2 (5 bases). Germline V gene sequence: CDR1 WSHSY, CDR2 SAAADI. This CDR3 contains 18 residues. V was clipped by 6 bases and J by 0 bases, with 21 bases between them.